This T cell receptor beta chain emerged from a study of blood T cell repertoires in COVID-19. Study summary: T cells, B-cell-depleted T cells, or PBMCs provided the cDNA or gDNA that served as material.

Original processing notes: Amplifying reference gene primers gave estimates of nucleated cell counts. Assay: immunoSEQ multiplex PCR; the TCRdb copy retains only in-frame clones and omits some. Clone size and the V and J calls come from that table; the DNA yielded D and trimming. The profile covers under 250,000 clones, with 80% to 90% appearing a single time and 2% to 3% taken by the ten largest. V lost 5 bases, J lost 0 bases, and 7 bases stayed unmatched. Germline CDR1 reads GTSNPN; CDR2 reads SVGIG (reference sequence). This CDR3 is 15 amino acids long. This clonotype originated in a woman aged 40 to 55 with active or convalescent COVID-19. Sequencing was done on a sample of peripheral blood. The V gene is TRBV30, the J gene TRBJ2-7; 10 bases line up with TRBD1. The CDR3 loop is CAWDRGQGISYEQYF. The DNA for the CDR3 is TGTGCCTGGGACCGGGGACAGGGGATCTCCTACGAGCAGTACTTC.